These 3 T cell receptor beta chains came from one sample sequenced in a study of blood T cell repertoires in COVID-19. Sequenced by immunoSEQ multiplex PCR; TCRdb stores in-frame clones only, minus some. This sample has roughly 150,000 clones; roughly 85% occur once, and the top ten carry more than 6.5%. Source material: peripheral blood. The receptors stem from a woman aged 55-75 years with COVID-19, enrolled during active disease.

The chain employs TRBV24-1 and TRBJ2-2; possibly TRBD1 for D (6 bases). Trimming stripped 8 bases from V and 4 bases from J, with 19 bases between. The CDR3 extends over 16 amino acids. Germline assignment: CDR1 KGHDR and CDR2 SFDVKD. The CDR3 DNA follows: TGTGCCACCAAGGGGAACAGACAGGCGGGCACCGGGGAGCTGTTTTTT. The encoded protein is CATKGNRQAGTGELFF.

The genes are TRBV6-5 and TRBJ2-1, with unresolved D. Between the trimmed V and J ends, which lost 6 bases and 0 bases, there was a span of 12 bases. The CDR3 extends over 15 amino acids. Germline V gene sequence: CDR1 MNHEY, CDR2 SVGAGI. The CDR3 nucleotides are TGTGCCAGCAGGGCCGCTAGGAGCTCCTACAATGAGCAGTTCTTC. It is translated as CASRAARSSYNEQFF.

This sequence joins TRBV5-8 and TRBJ1-2; a possible D gene is TRBD1 (6 bases). V dropped 6 bases and J dropped 0 bases, with 15 bases sitting between them. Germline values: CDR1 SGHTS, CDR2 YDEGEE. The CDR3 spans 15 residues. The CDR3 DNA follows: TGTGCCAGCACCCTGAGGGGGTCAGCTAACTATGGCTACACCTTC. Protein product: CASTLRGSANYGYTF.